This paragraph covers one TCR beta chain sequence. Its antigen is currently not known. The input lacks base qualities; no much larger clone sits a single base away. Libraries came from 5' RACE. Reads for this sample came from an Illumina HiSeq 2500. The second PCR ran for about 7 to 11 cycles and used a J-beta primer mix along with a sample-barcoded 5' primer. A unique molecular identifier was introduced onto each TCR beta cDNA molecule by a template-switch 5' adaptor carrying 12 random nucleotides. At least 3 million CDR3-containing paired-end reads were obtained from each sample. The Mint cDNA synthesis kit, primed by a TRBC-specific oligonucleotide, was used to synthesize first-strand cDNA from all RNA. Following uracil-DNA glycosylase treatment, all cDNA underwent a first 18-cycle PCR with the universal primers M1SS and BC2_uni_R. The original pipeline was this. Each sample was normalized by randomly selecting 1 million high-quality reads, each carrying a distinct molecular identifier. Reads sharing molecular identifiers were discarded rather than binned into consensus sequences. MiTCR, set to a Q25 quality threshold and the strictest error-elimination algorithm, was used for CDR3 identification, clonotype clustering and error correction. Lower-bound total TCR beta diversity was estimated with a nonparametric unseen species model using Euler transformation. Using fastp at Q25 and MiXCR, TCRdb reprocessed the public reads and kept productive beta chains. Rows are combined by CDR3 protein, so each entry shows the most common genes and DNA. Clone size and V and J calls follow TCRdb, not the original study. The sample table shows about 1,600,000 distinct CDR3 sequences, and 40% to 50% are seen once. The leading ten clones occupy 7% to 9.5% of the sample.

This sample is part of a study of blood T cells in healthy people across ages (dated by TCRdb to between 2014 and 2016). Regarding the complete study: In model experiments, template switching captured roughly one uniquely barcoded TCR beta cDNA molecule for every two T cells. Using deep sequencing normalized with unique cDNA molecular identifiers, the study measured how TCR beta repertoire diversity changes with age. The donors were split into four age groups: young (average about 16 years), middle-aged (over 35), aged (roughly 65) and long-lived (under 85). To avoid experimental bias, donors of different ages were spread randomly across the sequencing lanes. For two donors (one aged 18 to 30 and one aged 80 or older), the study analyzed two additional independent replicas of 1 million unique cDNA reads from the same blood draw.

The donors were roughly 40 Caucasian individuals from Russia, aged about 6 to 100 years, who were systemically healthy. Each donor gave around 9.8 milliliters of peripheral blood, collected into EDTA-treated Vacutainer tubes. Ficoll-Paque density-gradient centrifugation was used to isolate PBMCs, with at least 7 million obtained per sample. Trizol reagent was used to extract total RNA from PBMCs, with at least 5 micrograms per sample. The percentages of naive CD45RAhigh/CD27high T cells were determined by flow cytometry on a PBMC aliquot from every donor. V has 10 bases trimmed and J has 9 bases trimmed; junction bases matching no gene number 12. Counted from cysteine to phenylalanine, this CDR3 has 14 amino acids. The retained sequence is limited to the CDR3, 42 bases, with the frame set at the first base. Based on the germline V gene, the CDR1 and CDR2 sequences are MDHEN and SYDVKM. Broad study findings and their caveats: Estimates of total diversity from one million sequenced T cells were regarded as lower bounds and underestimates. Observed TCR beta diversity per million T cells fell roughly linearly with age, and a significant reduction was already apparent by age roughly 40. Compared with the aged group, the long-lived group had more naive CD4+ T cells, fewer expanded clones and increased TCR diversity, suggesting age selection. The percentage of naive T cells measured by flow cytometry correlated strongly with observed TCR beta diversity. Because profiling used bulk unsorted PBMCs, naive and antigen-experienced compartments could not be compared conclusively. Donor CMV infection status was unknown, potentially confounding age-related changes in expanded clonotypes.

This receptor was identified in a woman aged 18-29 years in good health. Here the chain combines TRBV28 and TRBJ2-1; 10 bases in the middle match TRBD2. The sample consisted of blood. The CDR3 amino acid sequence is: CATGLAGVTSEQFF. The sequence in DNA is TGTGCCACCGGGCTAGCGGGGGTAACCAGTGAGCAGTTCTTC.